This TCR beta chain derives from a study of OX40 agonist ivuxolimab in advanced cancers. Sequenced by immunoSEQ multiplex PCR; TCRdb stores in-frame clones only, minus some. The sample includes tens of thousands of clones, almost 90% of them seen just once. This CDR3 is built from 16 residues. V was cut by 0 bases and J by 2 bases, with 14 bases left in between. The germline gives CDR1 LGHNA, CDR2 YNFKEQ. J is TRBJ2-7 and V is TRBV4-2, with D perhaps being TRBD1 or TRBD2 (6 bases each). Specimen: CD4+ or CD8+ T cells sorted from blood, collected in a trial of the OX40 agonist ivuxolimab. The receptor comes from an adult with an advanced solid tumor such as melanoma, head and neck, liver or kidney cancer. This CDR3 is CASSQDLPGGPYEQYF. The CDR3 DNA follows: TGTGCCAGCAGCCAAGATCTACCCGGGGGCCCCTACGAGCAGTACTTC.